The entry that follows covers one T cell receptor (beta chain) sequence. With 7 bases clipped from V and 6 bases from J, the junction kept 6 bases outside the gene matches. CDR3 length: 14 amino acids. CDR1 is MNHNS, CDR2 SASEGT, per germline. These data come from a study of shared clonotypes between healthy human individuals. Assay used: immunoSEQ multiplex PCR; TCRdb lists only in-frame clones, some missing. The repertoire holds approximately 980,000 clones, with over 75% as singletons. The TCR comes from a young man in good health. The sample consisted of memory CD4+ T cells sorted from blood. Specified subset: CD45RA-negative fraction. V and J are TRBV6-1 and TRBJ1-4, with TRBD1 matching 9 bases. The CDR3 spells CASNPGTGYEKLFF. CDR3 DNA: TGTGCCAGCAACCCCGGGACAGGGTATGAAAAACTGTTTTTT.